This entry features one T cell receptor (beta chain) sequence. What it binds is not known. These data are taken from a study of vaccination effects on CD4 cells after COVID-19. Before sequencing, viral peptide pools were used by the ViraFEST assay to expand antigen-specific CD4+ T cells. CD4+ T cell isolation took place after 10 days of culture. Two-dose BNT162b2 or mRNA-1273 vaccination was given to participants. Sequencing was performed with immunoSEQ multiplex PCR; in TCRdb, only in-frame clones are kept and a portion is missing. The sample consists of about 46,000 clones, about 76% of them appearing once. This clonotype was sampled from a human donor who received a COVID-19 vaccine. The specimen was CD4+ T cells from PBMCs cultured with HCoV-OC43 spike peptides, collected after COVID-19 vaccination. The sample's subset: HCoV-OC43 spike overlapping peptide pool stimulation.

The CDR3 loop is CASSQDRLAGEADTQYF. For the CDR3, the DNA is TGTGCCAGCAGCCAAGATCGACTAGCGGGAGAGGCAGATACGCAGTATTTT. This chain uses TRBV4-2 with TRBJ2-3; 12 bases match TRBD2. J lost 4 bases, V lost 0 bases, and 5 bases had no gene match. CDR3 length: 17 residues. Germline CDR1 reads LGHNA; CDR2 reads YNFKEQ.